These 26 T cell receptor beta chains came from one sample sequenced in a study of cytomegalovirus exposure and HLA in healthy donors. 13 Jbeta primers and 60 Vbeta primers were used for the PCR. Produced via immunoSEQ multiplex PCR; TCRdb's table is partial and in-frame only. The sample lists 150,000 to 180,000 clones, about 85% seen once, with about 8.3% in the top ten. Sequenced input: PBMCs. These receptors were obtained from a man aged 25-45 years in good health and CMV-seropositive.

The chain has TRBV4-3 and TRBJ1-5, with 8 bases fitting TRBD1. With V trimmed by 0 bases and J by 4 bases, 2 bases remained unmatched. The CDR3 contains 15 residues. Germline loops: CDR1 LGHNA, CDR2 YSLEER. The DNA of the CDR3 is TGCGCCAGCAGCCAAGATAGGACAGGGAATCAGCCCCAGCATTTT. Protein product: CASSQDRTGNQPQHF.

This rearrangement joins TRBV7-9 to TRBJ2-2, with TRBD1 matching 8 bases. The V segment lost 6 bases and the J segment 2 bases; nucleotides outside the gene matches: 5. This CDR3 is 15 amino acids long. Per germline, CDR1 SEHNR and CDR2 FQNEAQ (reference sequence). CDR3 sequence reads: CASRPGQGNTGELFF. The CDR3 nucleotides read TGTGCCAGCAGACCCGGACAGGGTAACACCGGGGAGCTGTTTTTT.

The chain recombines TRBV7-9 with TRBJ1-1; D not resolved. Trimming cost V 0 bases and J 7 bases, with 12 bases left between them. The germline gives CDR1 SEHNR, CDR2 FQNEAQ (reference sequence). This CDR3 contains 14 residues. Written as DNA, the CDR3 is TGTGCCAGCAGCTTAGCATTCCCAGGCTATGAAGCTTTCTTT. This gives the protein CASSLAFPGYEAFF.

This rearrangement joins TRBV5-1 to TRBJ2-3; D is possibly TRBD2 (6 bases). Germline loops: CDR1 SGHRS, CDR2 YFSETQ. V lost 3 bases and J 5 bases, leaving 16 bases between the germline ends. CDR3 size: 15 residues. The CDR3 nucleotides read TGCGCCAGCAGCTCCGGGACTGGACCGATAGATACGCAGTATTTT. The encoded protein is CASSSGTGPIDTQYF.

This chain joins TRBV6-1 and TRBJ1-1; TRBD1 might be the D (5 bases). The CDR3 is 13 amino acids. V lost 4 bases and J lost 8, with 14 bases in between. Germline V gene lookup returns CDR1 MNHNS and CDR2 SASEGT. The chain's CDR3 is CASSAQNGGEAFF. Written as DNA, the CDR3 is TGTGCCAGCAGTGCCCAGAATGGGGGGGAAGCTTTCTTT.

V is TRBV7-2 and J is TRBJ2-1; 9 positions match TRBD1. The CDR3 spans 16 residues. Looked up from germline, CDR1 is SGHTA and CDR2 is FQGNSA. Germline trimming cut 5 bases from V and 5 bases from J; bases unmatched to any gene: 10. The chain's CDR3 is CASSSGSGTGHNEQFF. DNA for the CDR3: TGTGCCAGCAGCAGCGGATCCGGGACAGGGCACAATGAGCAGTTCTTC.

The chain couples TRBV10-3 to TRBJ1-1, with a weak D call TRBD1 (5 bases). The CDR3 has 14 amino acids. Trimming stripped 3 bases from V and 0 bases from J, with 8 bases between. Germline assignment: CDR1 ENHRY and CDR2 SYGVKD. The DNA of the CDR3 is TGTGCCATCAGTGACAGGGTGGTGAACACTGAAGCTTTCTTT. It codes for CAISDRVVNTEAFF.

This clone was picked up one time. The chain carries TRBV19 and TRBJ1-5; D is ambiguous. Germline V gives CDR1 LNHDA, CDR2 SQIVND (reference sequence). V was cut by 0 bases and J by 7 bases, with 13 bases left in between. The CDR3 spans 15 residues. The CDR3: CASSIDRGMIQPQHF. CDR3 DNA sequence: TGTGCCAGTAGTATAGATCGGGGAATGATCCAGCCCCAGCATTTT.

This chain links TRBV27 with TRBJ2-1; D is possibly TRBD1 (7 bases). The germline gives CDR1 MNHEY, CDR2 SMNVEV (reference sequence). The CDR3 covers 16 residues. Trimming cost V 7 bases and J 6 bases, with 22 bases left between them. CDR3: CASTPGGLQTLNEQFF. CDR3 DNA: TGTGCCAGCACCCCAGGGGGGCTTCAGACGCTCAATGAGCAGTTCTTC.

The CDR3 sequence is CASSVGQGGGDTEAFF. For the CDR3, the DNA is TGTGCCAGCAGCGTAGGGCAGGGGGGCGGTGACACTGAAGCTTTCTTT. J is TRBJ1-1 and V is TRBV9; 7 nucleotides agree with TRBD1. V trimming: 0 bases; J trimming: 3 bases; junction bases outside the gene matches: 8. This CDR3 is 16 amino acids long. In germline, CDR1 is SGDLS, CDR2 YYNGEE.

V gene TRBV5-6 combines with J gene TRBJ2-5, with 9 bases that match TRBD2. With V trimmed by 0 bases and J by 8 bases, 5 bases remained unmatched. Germline CDR1 and CDR2: SGHDT and YYEEEE. The CDR3 extends over 14 amino acids. In nucleotides, the CDR3 is TGTGCCAGCAGCTTGGGTGGAGCGGGGGGCACCCAGTACTTC. Translation gives CASSLGGAGGTQYF. Based on the CDR3 plus reference TRBV5-6 and TRBJ2-5, the full variable domain is DAGVTQSPTHLIKTRGQQVTLRCSPKSGHDTVSWYQQALGQGPQFIFQYYEEEERQRGNFPDRFSGHQFPNYSSELNVNALLLGDSALYLCASSLGGAGGTQYFGPGTRLLVL.

The V gene is TRBV4-3, the J gene TRBJ1-1, with 12 bases lining up with TRBD1. This CDR3 contains 18 residues. With 3 bases clipped from V and 4 bases from J, the junction kept 12 bases outside the gene matches. Germline CDR1 is LGHNA and CDR2 is YSLEER. Written as DNA, the CDR3 is TGCGCCAGCAGCCATCCCTGGGACAGGGGGCTACGAGTCACTGAAGCTTTCTTT. Residues: CASSHPWDRGLRVTEAFF.

The chain has TRBV9 and TRBJ1-6; TRBD1 agrees at 7 bases. CDR1 is SGDLS, CDR2 YYNGEE, per germline. V lost 4 bases and J lost 7; bases outside the gene matches: 8. The CDR3 is 15 residues long. The CDR3 reads CASSITGTVNSPLHF. The CDR3 coding sequence is TGTGCCAGCAGCATCACCGGGACAGTGAATTCACCCCTCCACTTT. The whole variable domain, filled in from reference TRBV9 and TRBJ1-6, reads DSGVTQTPKHLITATGQRVTLRCSPRSGDLSVYWYQQSLDQGLQFLIQYYNGEERAKGNILERFSAQQFPDLHSELNLSSLELGDSALYFCASSITGTVNSPLHFGNGTRLTVT.

This clone was picked up a small number of times. The chain is built from TRBV7-3 and TRBJ1-4; the match to TRBD1 covers 7 bases. Per the germline V gene, CDR1 is SGHTA and CDR2 is FQGTGA. There are 15 residues in the CDR3. V gave up 0 bases and J gave up 3 bases; unmatched junction bases: 1. The CDR3 DNA is TGTGCCAGCAGCTTAACAGGGGGCCCTAATGAAAAACTGTTTTTT. It translates to CASSLTGGPNEKLFF.

The V call is TRBV28, the J call TRBJ2-3; D perhaps matches TRBD2 (6 bases). V gave up 6 bases and J gave up 4 bases, with 14 bases separating them. Germline-derived CDR1 and CDR2 are MDHEN and SYDVKM. There are 14 residues in the CDR3. CDR3 in amino acids: CASSTTEGADTQYF. In DNA, the CDR3 is TGTGCCAGCAGCACCACGGAGGGCGCAGATACGCAGTATTTT.

The rearrangement links TRBV5-8 to TRBJ2-5; 7 bases line up with TRBD2. Germline V lookup: CDR1 SGHTS, CDR2 YDEGEE. The CDR3 extends over 16 amino acids. After removal of 0 bases from V and 2 bases from J, the junction contained 7 bases not matched to a gene. The CDR3 DNA follows: TGTGCCAGCAGCTTGGGAGTTGGGGGGGAGCAAGAGACCCAGTACTTC. It codes for CASSLGVGGEQETQYF.

The chain carries TRBV7-7 and TRBJ2-5, with D possibly TRBD1 on 5 matching bases. Looked up from germline, CDR1 is SSHAT and CDR2 is FNYEAQ (reference sequence). V was trimmed by 4 bases and J by 2 bases, leaving 8 bases between them. The CDR3 totals 13 residues. The DNA for the CDR3 is TGTGCCAGCAGCTCCGACAGACAAGAGACCCAGTACTTC. Its protein product is CASSSDRQETQYF.

The rearrangement links TRBV27 to TRBJ2-7; possible D gene TRBD2, 6 bases. Germline lookup yields CDR1 MNHEY and CDR2 SMNVEV (reference sequence). The CDR3 covers 14 residues. The V end was cut by 6 bases, the J end by 4 bases, with 16 bases between. The CDR3 spells CASSPWGGKYEQYF. CDR3 bases: TGTGCCAGCAGCCCCTGGGGCGGGAAGTACGAGCAGTACTTC.

This clone was seen more than once but under ten times. This chain connects TRBV13 to TRBJ2-5; TRBD2 agrees at 11 bases. V lost 3 bases to trimming and J lost 2 bases; unmatched junction nucleotides: 11. The germline V gene has CDR1 PRHDT and CDR2 FYEKMQ (reference sequence). The CDR3 is 18 residues long. The CDR3 DNA sequence: TGTGCCAGCAGCTTTACTAGCGGGGGTCCTCCAGGGCAAGAGACCCAGTACTTC. Protein product: CASSFTSGGPPGQETQYF.

The rearrangement uses TRBV7-3 and TRBJ2-2; 8 bases match TRBD1. With V trimmed by 2 bases and J by 4 bases, 6 bases remained unmatched. This CDR3 comprises 16 residues. Per germline, CDR1 SGHTA and CDR2 FQGTGA. CDR3 bases: TGTGCCAGCAGCTTACCACGACAGGGGCGCACCGGGGAGCTGTTTTTT. This gives the protein CASSLPRQGRTGELFF.

V and J are TRBV7-6 and TRBJ1-5; D is ambiguous. The CDR3 covers 13 residues. Germline V gene data show CDR1 as SGHVS and CDR2 as FNYEAQ. Trimming removed 4 bases from V and 9 bases from J, with 13 bases in between. This CDR3 reads CASSSREFSPQHF. The CDR3 nucleotides are TGTGCCAGCAGCTCCCGCGAGTTCTCGCCCCAGCATTTT.

This clone was seen more than once but under ten times. The chain employs TRBV5-8 and TRBJ1-2; D is perhaps TRBD1 (6 bases). The CDR3 is made up of 14 amino acids. Germline values: CDR1 SGHTS, CDR2 YDEGEE. V was pared by 4 bases and J by 3 bases, with 13 bases between. CDR3 protein: CASSRRGIDYGYTF. CDR3 bases: TGTGCCAGCAGCCGCAGGGGTATAGACTATGGCTACACCTTC.

CDR3 in DNA: TGTGCCAGCAGCCCTAGCGGGGGCGGAGATACGCAGTATTTT. It yields the protein CASSPSGGGDTQYF. The gene calls are TRBV6-4 and TRBJ2-3; 10 bases map to TRBD2. With V trimmed by 6 bases and J by 5 bases, 5 bases remained unmatched. CDR3 length: 14 amino acids. Per the germline V gene, CDR1 is MRHNA and CDR2 is SNTAGT.

The chain is built from TRBV5-4 and TRBJ1-1, with D possibly being TRBD1 (5 bases). From germline, CDR1 is SGHNT and CDR2 YYREEE (reference sequence). V gave up 3 bases and J gave up 1 base, with 16 bases separating them. There are 16 residues in the CDR3. The CDR3 region has the DNA TGTGCCAGCAGCTCCACTTCGGGACTCAAGAACACTGAAGCTTTCTTT. This encodes CASSSTSGLKNTEAFF.

This chain links TRBV10-3 with TRBJ1-6; TRBD1 aligns across 8 bases. The length of the CDR3 is 18 residues. Per the germline V gene, CDR1 is ENHRY and CDR2 is SYGVKD. Trimming took 2 bases from V and 0 from J; bases not matched to a gene: 6. Written as DNA, the CDR3 is TGTGCCATCAGTGAGGGACAGGGTTCTAACTCCTATAATTCACCCCTCCACTTT. The encoded protein is CAISEGQGSNSYNSPLHF.

The V call is TRBV28, the J call TRBJ2-1; 9 bases agree with TRBD2. This CDR3 has 15 amino acids. Unmatched junction bases numbered 3, after V lost 6 bases and J lost 0 bases. The V gene's germline CDR1 is MDHEN and CDR2 SYDVKM. As DNA, the CDR3 is TGTGCCAGCAGGGTTAGCGGGAGCTCCTACAATGAGCAGTTCTTC. Protein sequence: CASRVSGSSYNEQFF.